These 18 T cell receptor beta chains came from one sample sequenced in a study of blood T cells in healthy people across ages. Then a second PCR, running roughly 7 to 11 cycles, was carried out with a sample-barcoded 5' primer and a J-beta primer mix. MiXCR was run by TCRdb on the 5' RACE reads, yielding one entry per CDR3 protein. The repertoire holds about 580,000 distinct CDR3 sequences, with roughly 43% as singletons. Sample: blood. These receptors came from a man older than 75 in good health.

In this sample, this clonotype turned up a few times. This chain connects TRBV14 to TRBJ2-3, with TRBD2 matching over 7 bases. CDR1 is SGHDN, CDR2 FVKESK, per germline. V was clipped by 2 bases and J by 6 bases; unmatched bases: 14. The CDR3 has 17 residues. CDR3 nucleotides: TGTGCCAGCAGCCAAATCTTGTCAGGCGGGAGAGGTGATACGCAGTATTTT. As protein: CASSQILSGGRGDTQYF.

This clonotype was seen once. The rearrangement joins TRBV7-2 to TRBJ1-1; D call uncertain. The CDR3 spans 12 residues. The V end lost 5 bases, the J end lost 8 bases, and 12 bases lay between the germline ends. The germline CDR1 and CDR2 sequences are SGHTA and FQGNSA. The CDR3 coding sequence is TGTGCCAGCAGCCGTCTGTCGGGAGAAGCTTTCTTT. Translation gives CASSRLSGEAFF. Looking up the rest from reference TRBV7-2 and TRBJ1-1 gives the full variable domain: GAGVSQSPSNKVTEKGKDVELRCDPISGHTALYWYRQSLGQGLEFLIYFQGNSAPDKSGLPSDRFSAERTGGSVSTLTIQRTQQEDSAVYLCASSRLSGEAFFGQGTRLTVV.

This clonotype was counted only a few times. This chain uses TRBV27 with TRBJ2-7; D gene uncertain. Between the trimmed V and J ends, which lost 6 bases and 0 bases, there was a span of 6 bases. CDR1 MNHEY and CDR2 SMNVEV come from the germline V gene (reference sequence). The CDR3 runs to 12 residues. In nucleotides, the CDR3 is TGTGCCAGCAGGACTTTCTCCTACGAGCAGTACTTC. Translating gives CASRTFSYEQYF.

This chain links TRBV11-1 with TRBJ1-2; unclear D gene. The CDR3 sequence is 14 residues long. The ends were cut back, 5 bases at V and 2 bases at J, with 12 bases in the middle. Germline CDR1 and CDR2: SGHAT and FQDESV (reference sequence). This CDR3 reads CASSPGRANYGYTF. In DNA, the CDR3 is TGTGCCAGCAGCCCCGGCCGCGCCAACTATGGCTACACCTTC.

This chain links TRBV18 with TRBJ2-5, with TRBD1 matching over 9 bases. CDR1 is KGHSH and CDR2 is LQKENI in the germline V gene. This CDR3 has 15 amino acids. After removal of 6 bases from V and 2 bases from J, the junction contained 7 bases not matched to a gene. DNA for the CDR3: TGTGCCAGCTCGACTACAGGGGGCCCACAAGAGACCCAGTACTTC. The encoded protein is CASSTTGGPQETQYF.

This clonotype was picked up a small number of times. The genes are TRBV27 and TRBJ1-6; no reliable D call. There are 18 residues in the CDR3. V lost 3 bases, J lost 0 bases, and 15 bases lay in between. CDR1 and CDR2 from the germline V gene are MNHEY and SMNVEV (reference sequence). CDR3 nucleotide sequence: TGTGCCAGCAGTTTGTCCCCTGGAGGGAGCTCCTATAATTCACCCCTCCACTTT. It is translated as CASSLSPGGSSYNSPLHF.

This clonotype was recorded only once. The J gene is TRBJ1-5, the V gene TRBV2; no clear D gene. The CDR3 is 16 amino acids. V lost 7 bases, J lost 2 bases, and 18 bases lay in between. Germline CDR1 and CDR2: SNHLY and FYNNEI. This CDR3 is CASILDGFKGNQPQHF. In DNA form, the CDR3 reads TGTGCCAGCATCCTCGATGGGTTCAAAGGCAATCAGCCCCAGCATTTT.

This clonotype was seen only a few times. The chain is built from TRBV7-9 and TRBJ2-5; D is unclear. V was pared by 5 bases and J by 7 bases, with 23 bases between. The germline gives CDR1 SEHNR, CDR2 FQNEAQ (reference sequence). The length of the CDR3 is 16 residues. The CDR3 sequence: CASSRTAYDGLWTQYF. The CDR3 DNA sequence: TGTGCCAGCAGCAGGACGGCATACGATGGATTATGGACCCAGTACTTC.

The chain uses TRBV25-1 and TRBJ2-5; D is uncertain. V gave up 3 bases and J gave up 2 bases, with 4 bases separating them. CDR1 MGHDK and CDR2 SYGVNS come from the germline V gene. The CDR3 sequence is 12 residues long. CDR3 loop: CASSDRQETQYF. In DNA, the CDR3 is TGTGCCAGCAGTGATAGGCAAGAGACCCAGTACTTC.

This clonotype was picked up many times. The J gene is TRBJ2-5, the V gene TRBV6-5; TRBD1 aligns across 8 bases. The V gene's germline CDR1 is MNHEY and CDR2 SVGAGI. J lost 4 bases, V lost 4 bases, and 8 bases had no gene match. The CDR3 extends over 15 amino acids. The CDR3: CASSSLGTGGETQYF. The CDR3 DNA reads TGTGCCAGCAGTTCTTTAGGGACAGGCGGAGAGACCCAGTACTTC.

This chain links TRBV3-1 with TRBJ2-4, with D possibly called TRBD1 or TRBD2 (6 bases each). The CDR3 is 13 residues long. The ends were cut back, 4 bases at V and 13 bases at J, with 17 bases in the middle. Per the germline V gene, CDR1 is LGHDT and CDR2 is YNNKEL (reference sequence). The CDR3 region has the DNA TGTGCCAGCAGCCCGGAGTCGGGGGCTAAGCAGTACTTC. Its translation: CASSPESGAKQYF.

Note on this clonotype: A single base separates this from a much larger clone, so it may be a read error. This rearrangement joins TRBV6-6 to TRBJ1-4; D uncertain. V shed 11 bases and J shed 7 bases, with 8 bases lying between them. The CDR3 sequence is 10 residues long. Germline lookup yields CDR1 MNHNY and CDR2 SVGAGI (reference sequence). The CDR3 coding sequence is TGTGCCGGCGAAAGTGAAAAACTGTTTTTT. Translated, it gives CAGESEKLFF.

The V call is TRBV20-1, the J call TRBJ2-4; 10 nucleotides line up with TRBD2. The end of the DNA fits TRBJ2-7 better, so the J call may be wrong. This CDR3 contains 14 residues. Germline CDR1 DFQATT, CDR2 SNEGSKA (reference sequence). CDR3 amino acids: CSARSLAGINEQYF. The CDR3 DNA is TGCAGTGCTAGGTCACTAGCGGGAATCAACGAGCAGTACTTC.

This clonotype occurred many times. The chain links TRBV29-1 to TRBJ2-1; 8 positions agree with TRBD1. The CDR3 length is 11 residues. J lost 15 bases, V lost 6 bases, and 10 bases had no gene match. Germline values: CDR1 SQVTM, CDR2 ANQGSEA. In DNA, the CDR3 is TGCAGCGTCCAAGGCAGGGGGCGGGCGTTCTTC. It codes for CSVQGRGRAFF.

There are a few counts of this clonotype. The gene calls are TRBV9 and TRBJ2-3; TRBD1 might be the D (6 bases). Germline V gene data show CDR1 as SGDLS and CDR2 as YYNGEE. Deletions cut 3 bases from V and 2 bases from J, with 19 bases between. The CDR3 covers 17 residues. The CDR3 coding sequence is TGTGCCAGCAGCGATCTAAGGGGGAGAGGGTTCACAGATACGCAGTATTTT. It specifies CASSDLRGRGFTDTQYF.

J is TRBJ1-6 and V is TRBV7-2, with 7 bases that match TRBD1. CDR1 is SGHTA, CDR2 FQGNSA, per germline. This CDR3 contains 16 residues. The V and J ends lost 1 base and 7 bases, in that order; junction bases with no gene match: 7. CDR3: CASSLGAGGINSPLHF. The CDR3 DNA reads as TGTGCCAGCAGCTTAGGGGCAGGGGGAATAAATTCACCCCTCCACTTT. The entire variable domain, with the rest obtained from reference TRBV7-2 and TRBJ1-6, is as follows: GAGVSQSPSNKVTEKGKDVELRCDPISGHTALYWYRQSLGQGLEFLIYFQGNSAPDKSGLPSDRFSAERTGGSVSTLTIQRTQQEDSAVYLCASSLGAGGINSPLHFGNGTRLTVT.

This clonotype came up a few times. The chain employs TRBV4-3 and TRBJ2-3; no reliable D call. The CDR3 covers 11 residues. The V end was cut by 0 bases, the J end by 14 bases, with 9 bases between. CDR1 is LGHNA, CDR2 YSLEER, per germline. CDR3 sequence: CASSQESRAYF. The CDR3 DNA follows: TGCGCCAGCAGCCAAGAGAGTAGGGCGTATTTT.

The J gene is TRBJ2-7, the V gene TRBV7-2; 15 bases agree with TRBD2. CDR1 SGHTA and CDR2 FQGNSA come from the germline V gene. V dropped 3 bases and J dropped 2; count of bases not matched to a gene: 5. The CDR3 consists of 17 residues. The chain's CDR3 is CASSLGTSGRRPYEQYF. CDR3 DNA: TGTGCCAGCAGCTTGGGGACTAGCGGGAGGCGTCCCTACGAGCAGTACTTC. Together with reference TRBV7-2 and TRBJ2-7, the CDR3 gives the full variable domain: GAGVSQSPSNKVTEKGKDVELRCDPISGHTALYWYRQSLGQGLEFLIYFQGNSAPDKSGLPSDRFSAERTGGSVSTLTIQRTQQEDSAVYLCASSLGTSGRRPYEQYFGPGTRLTVT.